Listed below are T cell receptor beta chains from one sample, sequenced in a study of T cells in Graves' hyperthyroidism and ophthalmopathy. TCRdb processed the multiplex PCR reads anew with MiXCR; each CDR3 protein has one entry. The sample holds around 300,000 distinct CDR3 sequences, roughly 13% seen once. Source material: blood. The receptor source for this set is a woman aged 25 to 39 with Graves' hyperthyroidism that later progressed to Graves' ophthalmopathy. CDR3s include the opening cysteine and the closing phenylalanine or tryptophan. Each record gives: J gene, V gene, CDR3 protein.

J gene: TRBJ2-5; V gene: TRBV4-1; CDR3 protein: CASSQGLAVETQYF
J gene: TRBJ2-1; V gene: TRBV5-5; CDR3 protein: CASTSGGRQLTNEQFF
J gene: TRBJ1-2; V gene: TRBV20-1; CDR3 protein: CSAAYRVGYGYTF
J gene: TRBJ2-5; V gene: TRBV15; CDR3 protein: CATRTELRLMPQYF
J gene: TRBJ2-3; V gene: TRBV5-4; CDR3 protein: CASRDLRTDTQYF
J gene: TRBJ2-3; V gene: TRBV5-5; CDR3 protein: CASSLGRSDSTDTQYF
J gene: TRBJ1-2; V gene: TRBV9; CDR3 protein: CASSVDSNYGYTF
J gene: TRBJ2-1; V gene: TRBV28; CDR3 protein: CASSRWTSGYSYNEQFF
J gene: TRBJ1-1; V gene: TRBV6-1; CDR3 protein: CASSRLWLNEAFF
J gene: TRBJ2-5; V gene: TRBV7-2; CDR3 protein: CASSLDLDGWETQYF
J gene: TRBJ2-1; V gene: TRBV7-3; CDR3 protein: CASSQLAALYNEQFF
J gene: TRBJ2-7; V gene: TRBV5-4; CDR3 protein: CASSRGRETYEQYF
J gene: TRBJ2-3; V gene: TRBV6-2/TRBV6-3; CDR3 protein: CASSKPAGTGGLRSTDTQYF
J gene: TRBJ1-5; V gene: TRBV6-1; CDR3 protein: CASSPLGDSNQPQHF
J gene: TRBJ1-2; V gene: TRBV28; CDR3 protein: CASSSPVPNGYTF
J gene: TRBJ1-5; V gene: TRBV5-8; CDR3 protein: CASSLVAGSRGNQPQHF
J gene: TRBJ2-2; V gene: TRBV30; CDR3 protein: CAWRRDSHGGLFF
J gene: TRBJ2-1; V gene: TRBV28; CDR3 protein: CASSSLSKGDEQFF
J gene: TRBJ1-5; V gene: TRBV6-1; CDR3 protein: CASSDPGGGGNQPQHF
J gene: TRBJ2-2; V gene: TRBV12-3/TRBV12-4; CDR3 protein: CASSWGGPNTGELFF
J gene: TRBJ1-5; V gene: TRBV5-1; CDR3 protein: CASSSPRATQPQHF
J gene: TRBJ2-7; V gene: TRBV7-9; CDR3 protein: CAISLSLETYF
J gene: TRBJ1-5; V gene: TRBV7-2; CDR3 protein: CASSLGGVGGQPQHF
J gene: TRBJ2-1; V gene: TRBV7-3; CDR3 protein: CASSLTFGPYNEQFF